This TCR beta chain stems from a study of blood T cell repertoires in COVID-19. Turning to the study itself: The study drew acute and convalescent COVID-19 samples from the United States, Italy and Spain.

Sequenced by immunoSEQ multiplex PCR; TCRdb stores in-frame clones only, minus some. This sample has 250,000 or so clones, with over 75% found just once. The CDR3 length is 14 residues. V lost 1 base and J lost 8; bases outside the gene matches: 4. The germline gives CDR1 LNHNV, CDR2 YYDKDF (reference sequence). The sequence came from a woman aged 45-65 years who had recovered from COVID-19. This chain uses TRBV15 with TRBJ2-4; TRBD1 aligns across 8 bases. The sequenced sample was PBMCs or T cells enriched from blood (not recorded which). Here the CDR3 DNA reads TGTGCCACCAGCAGAGGCGAACAGGGGGACATTCAGTACTTC. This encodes CATSRGEQGDIQYF.